The present T cell receptor (beta chain) was sequenced within a study of cytomegalovirus exposure and HLA in healthy donors. Notes on the study in general: An analysis that came later showed most CMV-associated TCR beta chains appearing HLA-restricted.

The PCR contained 60 Vbeta and 13 Jbeta primers. Profiling relied on immunoSEQ multiplex PCR, and the TCRdb table lists in-frame clones only, not all of them. The sample has approximately 110,000 clones. About this clone: Its specificity is not known.

V lost 5 bases to trimming and J lost 0 bases; unmatched junction nucleotides: 7. The CDR3 length is 15 residues. The sample consisted of PBMCs. V gene TRBV5-3 combines with J gene TRBJ2-7; the match to TRBD2 covers 8 bases. TRBV5-3 is placed among ORFs of uncertain function. This receptor was identified in a man in his forties or fifties in good health and CMV-seronegative. The CDR3 is CARSPSGFLSYEQYF. CDR3 bases: TGTGCCAGAAGTCCTAGCGGGTTCCTCTCCTACGAGCAGTACTTC.